The 13 T cell receptor beta chains presented below share a single source sample, sequenced in a study of T cell changes during pregnancy in multiple sclerosis. Assay: immunoSEQ multiplex PCR; the TCRdb copy retains only in-frame clones and omits some. The sample consists of some 51,000 clones, 94% of them appearing once. Sequencing was performed on CD8+ T cells from peripheral blood mononuclear cells, taken in the first trimester of pregnancy. The source of these receptors is a female donor with multiple sclerosis, enrolled in a pregnancy study.

The chain couples TRBV4-3 to TRBJ1-5; 7 positions agree with TRBD1. The CDR3 covers 17 residues. After removal of 0 bases from V and 0 bases from J, the junction contained 5 bases not matched to a gene. Germline assignment: CDR1 LGHNA and CDR2 YSLEER. The CDR3 spells CASSQDRGTVSNQPQHF. CDR3 DNA sequence: TGCGCCAGCAGCCAAGATCGGGGGACAGTTAGCAATCAGCCCCAGCATTTT.

The chain couples TRBV9 to TRBJ2-3, with D possibly being TRBD2 (6 bases). CDR1 and CDR2 from the germline V gene are SGDLS and YYNGEE. CDR3 size: 16 residues. Trimming removed 3 bases from V and 2 bases from J, with 16 bases in between. The CDR3 DNA reads as TGTGCCAGCAGCGAGGAGGGTATTCCTAACACAGATACGCAGTATTTT. Encoded protein: CASSEEGIPNTDTQYF.

This clone appeared once. The J gene is TRBJ1-5, the V gene TRBV15; TRBD1 is a possible D gene (6 bases). This CDR3 is built from 17 residues. The germline V gene encodes CDR1 LNHNV and CDR2 YYDKDF (reference sequence). V dropped 0 bases and J dropped 9 bases, with 21 bases sitting between them. CDR3 DNA: TGTGCCACCAGCAGAGATCAAGGCAGGGGACGGCCTATGCCCCAGCATTTT. This gives the protein CATSRDQGRGRPMPQHF. Combining the CDR3 with reference TRBV15 and TRBJ1-5 gives the whole variable domain DAMVIQNPRYQVTQFGKPVTLSCSQTLNHNVMYWYQQKSSQAPKLLFHYYDKDFNNEADTPDNFQSRRPNTSFCFLDIRSPGLGDTAMYLCATSRDQGRGRPMPQHFGDGTRLSIL.

J is TRBJ2-6 and V is TRBV28, with unresolved D. Germline lookup yields CDR1 MDHEN and CDR2 SYDVKM. V dropped 2 bases and J dropped 0 bases, with 11 bases sitting between them. CDR3 length: 17 residues. CDR3 residues: CASSLRYSGSGANVLTF. The CDR3 nucleotides read TGTGCCAGCAGTTTAAGGTATTCGGGCTCTGGGGCCAACGTCCTGACTTTC.

V usage is TRBV7-2 and J usage is TRBJ2-1; 12 nucleotides align to TRBD2. V gave up 5 bases and J gave up 3 bases; unmatched junction bases: 8. This CDR3 has 17 residues. Germline assignment: CDR1 SGHTA and CDR2 FQGNSA. The CDR3, as DNA: TGTGCCAGCAGCCCGACTAGCGGGGGAGGGATCTACAATGAGCAGTTCTTC. Amino acid sequence: CASSPTSGGGIYNEQFF.

The rearrangement joins TRBV6-5 to TRBJ2-3, with D perhaps matching TRBD2 (6 bases). The CDR3 contains 15 residues. Germline lookup yields CDR1 MNHEY and CDR2 SVGAGI. The ends were cut back, 8 bases at V and 1 base at J, with 16 bases in the middle. The CDR3 region is CASAPTGGGTDTQYF. Written as DNA, the CDR3 is TGTGCCAGCGCCCCGACCGGGGGAGGCACAGATACGCAGTATTTT.

The chain links TRBV9 to TRBJ2-1, with 7 bases that match TRBD2. Germline V gives CDR1 SGDLS, CDR2 YYNGEE. With 0 bases clipped from V and 7 bases from J, the junction kept 4 bases outside the gene matches. The CDR3 is made up of 14 amino acids. CDR3: CASSVVAGVNEQFF. Written as DNA, the CDR3 is TGTGCCAGCAGCGTAGTTGCGGGAGTAAATGAGCAGTTCTTC. The whole variable domain, filled in from reference TRBV9 and TRBJ2-1, reads DSGVTQTPKHLITATGQRVTLRCSPRSGDLSVYWYQQSLDQGLQFLIQYYNGEERAKGNILERFSAQQFPDLHSELNLSSLELGDSALYFCASSVVAGVNEQFFGPGTRLTVL.

This chain connects TRBV15 to TRBJ1-4, with a possible D match to TRBD1 (6 bases). CDR3 length: 17 amino acids. Looked up from germline, CDR1 is LNHNV and CDR2 is YYDKDF (reference sequence). Trimming took off 0 bases at V and 8 bases at J, with 19 bases between the two ends. DNA of the CDR3: TGTGCCACCAGCAGAGATCGGGGTAACTCCGGACAGGAAAAACTGTTTTTT. Amino acids: CATSRDRGNSGQEKLFF.

The chain links TRBV28 to TRBJ2-7; D is uncertain. Per the germline V gene, CDR1 is MDHEN and CDR2 is SYDVKM. V dropped 3 bases and J dropped 3 bases, with 6 bases sitting between them. This CDR3 contains 12 residues. CDR3 sequence (DNA): TGTGCCAGCAGTTTGAGAGACTACGAGCAGTACTTC. This gives the protein CASSLRDYEQYF.

The chain combines TRBV25-1 with TRBJ1-2; D gene uncertain. Deletions cut 5 bases from V and 5 bases from J, with 18 bases between. The CDR3 consists of 15 residues. Germline V gene sequence: CDR1 MGHDK, CDR2 SYGVNS. CDR3 in DNA: TGTGCCAGCAGTTGGGTGGGCTTTTTTAAGTATGGCTACACCTTC. It codes for CASSWVGFFKYGYTF.

V is TRBV11-3 and J is TRBJ1-1, with D uncertain. Trimming left V 5 bases short and J 1 base short, with 8 bases between. There are 13 residues in the CDR3. Germline loops: CDR1 SGHNT, CDR2 YENEEA. The CDR3 reads CASSPPGNTEAFF. In DNA form, the CDR3 reads TGTGCCAGCAGCCCACCCGGGAACACTGAAGCTTTCTTT.

The chain combines TRBV9 with TRBJ2-7, with D unresolved. CDR1 is SGDLS, CDR2 YYNGEE, per germline. V gave up 5 bases and J gave up 1 base, with 4 bases separating them. The CDR3 loop spans 11 amino acids. As DNA, the CDR3 is TGTGCCAGCAGTCCTTCCTACGAGCAGTACTTC. Protein product: CASSPSYEQYF.

This clone came up once. This chain joins TRBV27 and TRBJ1-2; D remains unclear. In germline, CDR1 is MNHEY, CDR2 SMNVEV (reference sequence). The ends were cut back, 2 bases at V and 0 bases at J, with 10 bases in the middle. CDR3 length equals 15 residues. The CDR3 is CASSLRGHPNYGYTF. The CDR3 DNA follows: TGTGCCAGCAGTTTAAGAGGTCATCCTAACTATGGCTACACCTTC.